The subject of this entry is one T cell receptor beta chain. Its antigen remains unknown. The missing CDR3 end, 3 residues past where the read stops, is filled in from the germline J gene. CDR3 length: 13 residues. V lost 1 base and J lost 10, with 8 bases in between. Germline values: CDR1 SGHVS, CDR2 FNYEAQ. The source of the sample is a study of T cell clonality in common variable immunodeficiency. Study-wide points: Common variable immunodeficiency TCR beta sequences reportedly had fewer deletions and N-nucleotide insertions. Compared with healthy controls, CVID subjects showed increased TCRbeta clonality, mostly in about a third. Compared with controls, CVID subjects had fewer shared TCRbeta clones.

Patients had low serum IgG, IgA and/or IgM and specific antibody deficiency. No CVID subject was ill or on immunomodulatory drugs when sampled. Some clones are missing from TCRdb's copy, which holds only in-frame ones; the method was immunoSEQ multiplex PCR. The sample yields more than 20,000 clones, without any singletons. Input material: peripheral blood mononuclear cells. The chain joins TRBV7-6 to TRBJ1-6; D ambiguous. The sequence derives from a human donor with common variable immunodeficiency. The covered CDR3 bases are TGTGCCAGCAGCTTAGAGCCTAAGTCACCC. Its translation is CASSLEPKSP. The entire CDR3 is CASSLEPKSPLHF.